Presented here are 7 T cell receptor beta chains from one specimen sequenced in a study of OX40 agonist ivuxolimab in advanced cancers. Clones were read by immunoSEQ multiplex PCR, and TCRdb kept only the in-frame ones, dropping some. This sample has about 58,000 clones, with about 81% found just once. This specimen consisted of CD4+ or CD8+ T cells sorted from blood, obtained in a trial of the OX40 agonist ivuxolimab. The receptors derive from an adult with an advanced solid tumor such as melanoma, head and neck, liver or kidney cancer.

This rearrangement joins TRBV11-3 to TRBJ2-3; 9 nucleotides agree with TRBD2. The germline V gene encodes CDR1 SGHNT and CDR2 YENEEA. This CDR3 spans 15 amino acids. V shed 4 bases, J shed 4 bases, and the junction held 6 bases outside the gene matches. In DNA, the CDR3 is TGTGCCAGCAGCTGGGGCGGGGGGGCCTCAGATACGCAGTATTTT. Translated: CASSWGGGASDTQYF.

The V gene is TRBV13, the J gene TRBJ2-2, with D possibly TRBD2 on 6 matching bases. Germline CDR1 is PRHDT and CDR2 is FYEKMQ (reference sequence). Between the trimmed V and J ends, which lost 5 bases and 6 bases, there was a span of 22 bases. The CDR3 runs 17 residues. The chain's CDR3 is CASSPPRSGVGPGELFF. CDR3 nucleotide sequence: TGTGCCAGCAGCCCCCCGAGATCGGGGGTGGGGCCCGGGGAGCTGTTTTTT. The full variable domain, in which reference TRBV13 and TRBJ2-2 provide the parts outside the CDR3, is AAGVIQSPRHLIKEKRETATLKCYPIPRHDTVYWYQQGPGQDPQFLISFYEKMQSDKGSIPDRFSAQQFSDYHSELNMSSLELGDSALYFCASSPPRSGVGPGELFFGEGSRLTVL.

V is TRBV18 and J is TRBJ2-7, with 7 positions matching TRBD2. The CDR3 length is 14 residues. The germline gives CDR1 KGHSH, CDR2 LQKENI. The V gene end was trimmed by 2 bases and the J gene end by 0 bases; junction bases not matched to a gene: 1. CDR3 loop: CASSPAGDSYEQYF. The CDR3 DNA reads TGTGCCAGCTCACCAGCGGGGGACTCCTACGAGCAGTACTTC.

The CDR3 loop reads CASSASDRATDTQYF. CDR3 DNA: TGTGCCAGCAGTGCGTCGGACAGGGCGACAGATACGCAGTATTTT. The chain links TRBV2 to TRBJ2-3, with 8 bases matching TRBD1. The ends lost 4 bases at V and 3 bases at J; junction bases unmatched: 6. This CDR3 is built from 15 residues. CDR1 is SNHLY, CDR2 FYNNEI, per germline.

V usage is TRBV7-9 and J usage is TRBJ2-1; the D gene is possibly TRBD1 (6 bases). Germline V gene lookup returns CDR1 SEHNR and CDR2 FQNEAQ (reference sequence). CDR3 size: 14 residues. V was cut by 5 bases and J by 7 bases, with 15 bases left in between. This CDR3 reads CASSAPPRGNEQFF. Written as DNA, the CDR3 is TGTGCCAGCAGCGCGCCGCCCAGGGGAAATGAGCAGTTCTTC.

This chain links TRBV11-1 with TRBJ1-4; TRBD1 agrees at 7 bases. Germline assignment: CDR1 SGHAT and CDR2 FQDESV (reference sequence). Trimming cost V 1 base and J 0 bases; bases outside gene matches: 2. CDR3 length: 16 amino acids. CDR3 in DNA: TGTGCCAGCAGCTTAGGGGACAGTCCAACTAATGAAAAACTGTTTTTT. Translation: CASSLGDSPTNEKLFF. Together with reference TRBV11-1 and TRBJ1-4, the CDR3 gives the full variable domain: EAEVAQSPRYKITEKSQAVAFWCDPISGHATLYWYRQILGQGPELLVQFQDESVVDDSQLPKDRFSAERLKGVDSTLKIQPAELGDSAMYLCASSLGDSPTNEKLFFGSGTQLSVL.

V usage is TRBV11-2 and J usage is TRBJ2-7; no definite D call. The germline V gene has CDR1 SGHAT and CDR2 FQNNGV. Trimming stripped 0 bases from V and 3 bases from J, with 12 bases between. This CDR3 comprises 15 residues. CDR3 sequence reads: CASSLDLSAVYEQYF. The CDR3 nucleotides read TGTGCCAGCAGCTTAGATCTATCGGCAGTCTACGAGCAGTACTTC.